The clone carrying this T cell receptor (beta chain) was detected only a few times. The table came from immunoSEQ multiplex PCR; TCRdb's copy has only in-frame clones and leaves some out. The data contain 50,000 to 55,000 clones, 87% of them singletons. The data were obtained in a study of T cell responses to AZD1222 COVID-19 vaccine. The study pooled second doses at about 4 or about 12 weeks. Germline assignment: CDR1 SGHRS and CDR2 YFSETQ. The CDR3 has 15 amino acids. With V trimmed by 3 bases and J by 1 base, 5 bases remained unmatched. The sequence came from an adult who received the AZD1222 COVID-19 vaccine. The sample was peripheral blood, taken 28 days after the second AZD1222 dose. This chain connects TRBV5-1 to TRBJ2-3, with 7 positions matching TRBD1. The CDR3 is CASSWTGLGTDTQYF. CDR3 in DNA: TGCGCCAGCAGCTGGACAGGTCTAGGCACAGATACGCAGTATTTT.